What follows is one TCR beta chain and its context. The entry originates in a study of blood T cell repertoires in COVID-19. Study-wide background: The samples span acute and convalescent COVID-19 from the United States, Italy and Spain. PBMCs, B-cell-depleted T cells, or T cells were the source of the cDNA or gDNA that made up the material.

The germline V gene encodes CDR1 MDHEN and CDR2 SYDVKM. CDR3 length equals 17 residues. Trimming took 3 bases from V and 7 from J; bases not matched to a gene: 11. In the source study's methods: It was from reference gene primer amplification that nucleated cell counts were estimated. Profiling relied on immunoSEQ multiplex PCR, and the TCRdb table lists in-frame clones only, not all of them. V, J and clone size reflect that table, while D and trimming were determined from the DNA. The data hold approximately 84,000 clones, with over 65% observed a single time. The receptor's source is a human donor in a cohort sampled during active COVID-19. The chain has TRBV28 and TRBJ2-2; 10 bases match TRBD2. The sequenced sample consisted of peripheral blood. CDR3 sequence: CASSFADPSGSVGELFF. For the CDR3, the DNA is TGTGCCAGCAGTTTCGCCGACCCTAGCGGGAGCGTCGGGGAGCTGTTTTTT. Supplemented by reference TRBV28 and TRBJ2-2, the full variable domain reads DVKVTQSSRYLVKRTGEKVFLECVQDMDHENMFWYRQDPGLGLRLIYFSYDVKMKEKGDIPEGYSVSREKKERFSLILESASTNQTSMYLCASSFADPSGSVGELFFGEGSRLTVL.